These 3 T cell receptor beta chains share one sample of origin, sequenced in a study of shared clonotypes between healthy human individuals. Clones were read by immunoSEQ multiplex PCR, and TCRdb kept only the in-frame ones, dropping some. The sample gives more than 2 million clones, about 94% of which show up once; 1.1% is in the top ten. Cells designated naive CD8 were CD45RO-negative and were positively selected for CCR7, with terminally differentiated effector memory CD45RA+ cells excluded. The sample was naive CD8+ T cells sorted from blood. These receptor sequences come from a man younger than 35 in good health.

DNA for the CDR3: TGTGCCAGCAGCCAAGATAGTCTCACCACTGAAGCTTTCTTT. Translated, it gives CASSQDSLTTEAFF. The rearrangement uses TRBV4-2 and TRBJ1-1, with D unresolved. Germline assignment: CDR1 LGHNA and CDR2 YNFKEQ. Deletions cut 0 bases from V and 4 bases from J, with 9 bases between. The CDR3 totals 14 residues.

V usage is TRBV29-1 and J usage is TRBJ2-1; D gene unclear. V lost 7 bases and J 5 bases, leaving 9 bases between the germline ends. Germline V lookup: CDR1 SQVTM, CDR2 ANQGSEA. There are 11 residues in the CDR3. Written as DNA, the CDR3 is TGCAGCGCCCGAAGTAACAATGAGCAGTTCTTC. This sequence encodes CSARSNNEQFF.

The rearrangement links TRBV10-3 to TRBJ2-3; 8 bases are a match to TRBD2. This CDR3 region has 14 residues. Losses at the gene ends were 8 bases for V and 4 bases for J; bases not matched to a gene: 8. Germline V gives CDR1 ENHRY, CDR2 SYGVKD. CDR3 in DNA: TGTGCCATCTCCGGGCGGGAGGTCCCAGATACGCAGTATTTT. Amino acids: CAISGREVPDTQYF.